The 3 T cell receptor beta chains in this list originate from one sample, sequenced in a study of T cell responses to AZD1222 COVID-19 vaccine (dated by TCRdb to about 2021). In the paper's terms, the time point label means: about 28 days (+/-7) after the second vaccine dose. Receptors were amplified or captured by the immunoSEQ multiplex PCR assay. TCRdb stores this immuneACCESS table with in-frame sequences only. Part of the clones is absent; in the studies checked, under half of the shortfall reflects unresolved V genes, and no reason is known for the rest. The sample yields some 83,000 clones; roughly 90% were counted once. The ten top clones hold approximately 5% of the sample. Sequenced material: peripheral blood, taken 28 days after the second AZD1222 dose. The receptors stem from an adult who received the AZD1222 COVID-19 vaccine.

The chain couples TRBV3-1 (or the pseudogene TRBV3-2) to TRBJ1-2, with 9 bases matching TRBD1. This CDR3 region has 14 residues. V lost 4 bases, J lost 7 bases, and 7 bases stayed unmatched. CDR1 and CDR2 (germline): LGHDT, YNNKEL (reference sequence). CDR3 in amino acids: CASSLRTGGGGYTF. CDR3 DNA: TGTGCCAGCAGCCTACGCACAGGGGGCGGTGGCTACACCTTC.

This clone has just a few counts. The chain couples TRBV30 to TRBJ1-1, with D possibly matching TRBD1 (6 bases). Germline V gene lookup returns CDR1 GTSNPN and CDR2 SVGIG (reference sequence). Deletions cut 2 bases from V and 10 bases from J, with 20 bases between. The CDR3 sequence is 14 residues long. CDR3 in amino acids: CAWSKDRIARAAFF. The CDR3 DNA reads as TGTGCCTGGAGTAAAGACAGGATCGCAAGGGCAGCTTTCTTT.

The V call is TRBV15, the J call TRBJ1-2, with D maybe TRBD1 (6 bases). Germline CDR1 and CDR2: LNHNV and YYDKDF (reference sequence). The CDR3 runs 17 residues. V lost 1 base and J lost 4, with 19 bases in between. In nucleotides, the CDR3 is TGTGCCACCAGCAGAGCTAAATCCTCGGGACAACCCTATGGCTACACCTTC. This encodes CATSRAKSSGQPYGYTF. The full variable domain, rest sourced from reference TRBV15 and TRBJ1-2, is DAMVIQNPRYQVTQFGKPVTLSCSQTLNHNVMYWYQQKSSQAPKLLFHYYDKDFNNEADTPDNFQSRRPNTSFCFLDIRSPGLGDTAMYLCATSRAKSSGQPYGYTFGSGTRLTVV.